This T cell receptor beta chain emerged from a study of beta chain features in type 1 diabetes. All of the isolated RNA was reverse transcribed, so expressed TCRB transcripts were sequenced. Some clones are missing from TCRdb's copy, which holds only in-frame ones; the method was immunoSEQ multiplex PCR. The sample records around 500,000 clones, over 10% being singletons. V lost 5 bases, J lost 0 bases, and 5 bases stayed unmatched. Germline V gene sequence: CDR1 KGHSH, CDR2 LQKENI. CDR3 length: 17 amino acids. The J gene is TRBJ2-6, the V gene TRBV18, with 9 positions matching TRBD1. Sequencing was done on a sample of naive CD4+ T cells from blood. The TCR comes from a woman aged 18-29 years in good health. CDR3 nucleotide sequence: TGTGCCAGCTCAAGGGGACAGGGAAGCTCTGGGGCCAACGTCCTGACTTTC. Translated: CASSRGQGSSGANVLTF.